Listed below are T cell receptor beta chains from one sample, sequenced in a study of PD-1 blockade in mismatch repair-deficient tumors. Using immunoSEQ multiplex PCR, the repertoire was profiled, and TCRdb retains in-frame clones only, with some absent. Here the sample spans 85,000 to 130,000 clones, 65% to 85% being singletons. This specimen consisted of peripheral blood, obtained approximately 8 months after starting pembrolizumab. Receptors originate from an adult with mismatch repair-deficient cancer. CDR3s leave out the opening cysteine and the closing phenylalanine or tryptophan. Fields, in order: J gene, V gene, CDR3 length, CDR3 protein.

J: TRBJ2-2
V: TRBV7-2
length: 14
CDR3: ASSPLSVGGGGELF

J: TRBJ2-7
V: TRBV29-1
length: 11
CDR3: SVKAISGYEQY

J: TRBJ2-7
V: TRBV5-1
length: 13
CDR3: ASSLTGTATYEQY

J: TRBJ2-3
V: TRBV6-4
length: 15
CDR3: ASRVIRRISSTDTQY

J: TRBJ2-1
V: TRBV4-1
length: 13
CDR3: ASSHRDIGYNEQF

J: TRBJ2-3
V: TRBV21-1
length: 13
CDR3: ASSKVRRWIPTQY

J: TRBJ1-1
V: TRBV27
length: 13
CDR3: ASSQGVRMNTEAF

J: TRBJ2-2
V: TRBV6-4
length: 14
CDR3: ASSDGAGSITGELF

J: TRBJ1-2
V: TRBV20-1
length: 9
CDR3: SARPYRGYT

J: TRBJ1-1
V: TRBV7-2
length: 11
CDR3: ASSSGLSTEAF

J: TRBJ1-5
V: TRBV28
length: 12
CDR3: ASREGQLNQPQH

J: TRBJ2-3
V: TRBV7-2
length: 14
CDR3: ASSLLADPSTDTQY

J: TRBJ1-5
V: TRBV30
length: 13
CDR3: AWTINDRGDQPQH

J: TRBJ2-7
V: TRBV4-2
length: 12
CDR3: ASSPLTSRYEQY

J: TRBJ1-1
V: TRBV19
length: 12
CDR3: ASSFRTQTIAAF

J: TRBJ1-5
V: TRBV19
length: 13
CDR3: ASSIQDRSNQPQH

J: TRBJ2-1
V: TRBV7-9
length: 10
CDR3: ASSWTSHEQF

J: TRBJ2-5
V: TRBV5-6
length: 13
CDR3: ASSLGGTGQETQY

J: TRBJ1-5
V: TRBV5-1
length: 13
CDR3: ASSLETGNNQPQH

J: TRBJ2-1
V: TRBV6-5
length: 12
CDR3: ASKGARVSNEQF

J: TRBJ1-4
V: TRBV7-8
length: 13
CDR3: ASSLQPGREEKLF

J: TRBJ1-2
V: TRBV18
length: 14
CDR3: ASSPISGQTNYGYT

J: TRBJ2-1
V: TRBV7-2
length: 10
CDR3: ASSSSGKARF

J: TRBJ2-1
V: TRBV10-3
length: 14
CDR3: AISTAGAATYNEQF

J: TRBJ2-7
V: TRBV11-3
length: 12
CDR3: ASWDTQRVGEQY

J: TRBJ2-2
V: TRBV21-1
length: 8
CDR3: ASLAGELF

J: TRBJ2-7
V: TRBV19
length: 13
CDR3: ASSKDNSRFYEQY

J: TRBJ2-7
V: TRBV28
length: 14
CDR3: ASSPVRAGGPHEQY

J: TRBJ2-1
V: TRBV6-5
length: 10
CDR3: ASSPAYNEQF

J: TRBJ1-3
V: TRBV6-6
length: 13
CDR3: ASSYSGSSGNTIY

J: TRBJ1-1
V: TRBV19
length: 11
CDR3: ASKLVGKAEAF

J: TRBJ2-1
V: TRBV7-2
length: 12
CDR3: ASSPIAGVSEQF

J: TRBJ2-6
V: TRBV7-3
length: 13
CDR3: ASSSLGSGANVLT

J: TRBJ2-7
V: TRBV9
length: 12
CDR3: ASSARDGAYEQY

J: TRBJ2-5
V: TRBV11-2
length: 13
CDR3: ASSSRLAEGETQY